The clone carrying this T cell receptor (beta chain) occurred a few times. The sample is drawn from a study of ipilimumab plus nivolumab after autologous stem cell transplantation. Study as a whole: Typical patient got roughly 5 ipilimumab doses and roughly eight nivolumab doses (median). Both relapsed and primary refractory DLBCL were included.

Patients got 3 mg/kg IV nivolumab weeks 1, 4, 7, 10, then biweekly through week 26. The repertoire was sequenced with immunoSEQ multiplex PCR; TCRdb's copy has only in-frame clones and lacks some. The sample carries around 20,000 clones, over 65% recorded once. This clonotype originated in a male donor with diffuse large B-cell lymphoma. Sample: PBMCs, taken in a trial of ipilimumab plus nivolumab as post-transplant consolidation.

DNA for the CDR3: TGTGCCAGCAGCCCATACAGGGGAACGACAGATACGCAGTATTTT. This codes for CASSPYRGTTDTQYF. The V call is TRBV13, the J call TRBJ2-3; 7 bases agree with TRBD1. This CDR3 contains 15 residues. The J segment lost 3 bases and the V segment lost 5 bases, leaving 8 bases of the junction unmatched. Looked up from germline, CDR1 is PRHDT and CDR2 is FYEKMQ (reference sequence).